This T cell receptor (beta chain) was obtained from a study of T-cell reconstitution after alpha-beta-depleted transplantation in children. Study-level findings and limits: Diversity and T-cell counts at one year after transplant derived mostly from new T cells. Two months or so post-transplant, alpha-beta T cells reportedly derived from several hundred expanded graft clones. Day-60 TCRbeta diversity that was high in some patients was derived from surviving recipient T cells and thymic progenitors.

With respect to this clonotype: Its matching antigen is unknown.

There are 13 residues in the CDR3. V lost 4 bases to trimming and J lost 4 bases, with 12 bases between them. Germline V gene sequence: CDR1 SGHRS, CDR2 YFSETQ. A TCRbeta library incorporating unique molecular identifiers was prepared. MiXCR, run by TCRdb on the PCR reads, gives a single entry per CDR3 protein. The table includes roughly 100,000 distinct CDR3 sequences, about 6% detected once. This TCR came from a female patient between 2 and 15 years old who had a stem cell transplant for Fanconi anemia, so the T cells may come from the graft donor. Sequenced here: PBMCs, mostly from graft donor cells, sampled 60 days after TCRalphabeta/CD19-depleted stem cell transplant. The chain joins TRBV5-1 to TRBJ2-7; D gene unclear. The CDR3 reads CASSPTWVYEQYF. The CDR3 nucleotides read TGCGCCAGCAGCCCAACTTGGGTATACGAGCAGTACTTC.